The 28 T cell receptor beta chains presented below share a single source sample, sequenced in a study of T cell clonotyping in hematopoietic cell transplantation. Profiling relied on immunoSEQ multiplex PCR, and the TCRdb table lists in-frame clones only, not all of them. The sample carries around 80,000 clones, almost 97% recorded once. The time point is: recipient sample about 28 days before transplant, after cytoreduction. This material consisted of peripheral blood mononuclear cells, taken before stem cell transplant. The receptor source for this set is a woman between 50 and 59 years old with acute myeloid leukemia. Some clones in this sample may be carry-over from other donors' samples.

The chain carries TRBV19 and TRBJ1-3; 7 bases map to TRBD1. CDR1 is LNHDA and CDR2 is SQIVND in the germline V gene (reference sequence). The CDR3 spans 14 residues. With 7 bases clipped from V and 2 bases from J, the junction kept 5 bases outside the gene matches. Written as DNA, the CDR3 is TGTGCCAGTACGGACAGGTATACTGGAAACACCATATATTTT. Amino acids: CASTDRYTGNTIYF.

The V gene is TRBV5-1, the J gene TRBJ2-1; 8 bases are shared with TRBD2. This CDR3 has 14 amino acids. Unmatched junction bases numbered 5, after V lost 0 bases and J lost 9 bases. CDR1 SGHRS and CDR2 YFSETQ come from the germline V gene. The CDR3 loop reads CASSLGWTSTEQFF. For the CDR3, the DNA is TGCGCCAGCAGCTTGGGTTGGACTAGCACTGAGCAGTTCTTC.

The V call is TRBV7-2, the J call TRBJ1-5; a weak D match, TRBD1 (5 bases). Between the trimmed V and J ends, which lost 1 base and 3 bases, there was a span of 10 bases. There are 15 residues in the CDR3. Germline loops: CDR1 SGHTA, CDR2 FQGNSA. The CDR3 nucleotides are TGTGCCAGCAGCTTAGGGTCAGGGTCCAATCAGCCCCAGCATTTT. It codes for CASSLGSGSNQPQHF.

The chain is built from TRBV30 and TRBJ1-5; D ambiguous. Germline CDR1 reads GTSNPN; CDR2 reads SVGIG (reference sequence). CDR3 length equals 13 residues. V was cut by 4 bases and J by 1 base, with 8 bases left in between. The CDR3 region is CAWTPGSNQPQHF. Written as DNA, the CDR3 is TGTGCCTGGACCCCTGGAAGCAATCAGCCCCAGCATTTT.

This chain uses TRBV6-5 with TRBJ1-5, with no clear D. This CDR3 contains 14 residues. V was shortened by 6 bases and J by 4 bases, with 13 bases between the two germline ends. Germline-derived CDR1 and CDR2 are MNHEY and SVGAGI. The CDR3 DNA sequence: TGTGCCAGCAGCGATGGCCGGGGAAATCAGCCCCAGCATTTT. As protein: CASSDGRGNQPQHF.

This clone was counted a few times. The genes are TRBV6-4 and TRBJ2-7, with D tentatively TRBD1 (7 bases). V gave up 5 bases and J gave up 0 bases, with 11 bases separating them. This CDR3 has 14 amino acids. Looked up from germline, CDR1 is MRHNA and CDR2 is SNTAGT. The CDR3: CASSQGGSSYEQYF. The CDR3 DNA reads as TGTGCCAGCAGTCAGGGGGGAAGCTCCTACGAGCAGTACTTC.

The rearrangement uses TRBV6-5 and TRBJ1-5, with 7 bases matching TRBD1. Per the germline V gene, CDR1 is MNHEY and CDR2 is SVGAGI. Unmatched junction bases numbered 11, after V lost 8 bases and J lost 7 bases. The CDR3 runs to 14 residues. CDR3 in DNA: TGTGCCAGCGCACCGGGACAGCGAGGGCAGCCCCAGCATTTT. Its translation is CASAPGQRGQPQHF.

As DNA, the CDR3 is TGTGCCAGCAGTTCAGGGCGAGAGCAGTACTTC. This encodes CASSSGREQYF. V gene TRBV28 combines with J gene TRBJ2-7; D may be TRBD1 (5 bases). V lost 4 bases, J lost 7 bases, and 8 bases lay in between. Germline CDR1 MDHEN, CDR2 SYDVKM. The CDR3 length is 11 residues.

The chain couples TRBV6-1 to TRBJ1-1; D may be TRBD1 (6 bases). The germline CDR1 and CDR2 sequences are MNHNS and SASEGT. The CDR3 has 13 amino acids. V lost 2 bases to trimming and J lost 4 bases, with 8 bases between them. CDR3 sequence reads: CASSETGRTEAFF. The CDR3 DNA sequence: TGTGCCAGCAGTGAAACAGGGCGCACTGAAGCTTTCTTT.

This clone was counted a single time. The chain carries TRBV28 and TRBJ1-2; D might be TRBD1 (5 bases). Trimming shortened V by 3 bases and J by 1 base, and 12 bases separated the two germline ends. CDR1 and CDR2 from the germline V gene are MDHEN and SYDVKM. The CDR3 sequence is 15 residues long. The CDR3 DNA follows: TGTGCCAGCAGTTTTTATCGGGGCATTAACTATGGCTACACCTTC. It is translated as CASSFYRGINYGYTF.

The rearrangement links TRBV6-4 to TRBJ2-5; possibly TRBD2 for D (6 bases). Trimming pared 4 bases from V and 1 base from J, leaving 7 bases between. Germline V gives CDR1 MRHNA, CDR2 SNTAGT. The CDR3 loop spans 13 amino acids. CDR3 amino acids: CASSAEGQETQYF. The DNA for the CDR3 is TGTGCCAGCAGTGCGGAGGGCCAAGAGACCCAGTACTTC.

The rearrangement uses TRBV11-3 and TRBJ2-7; D is unresolved. The V gene's germline CDR1 is SGHNT and CDR2 YENEEA. Trimming removed 5 bases at V and 6 bases at J, with 14 bases between. CDR3 length: 13 amino acids. The chain's CDR3 is CASSQGPGGEQYF. The CDR3 DNA reads as TGTGCCAGCAGCCAAGGCCCGGGCGGCGAGCAGTACTTC.

The V call is TRBV11-2, the J call TRBJ2-1; tentative D call: TRBD2 (7 bases). V lost 2 bases and J lost 7, with 15 bases in between. The V gene's germline CDR1 is SGHAT and CDR2 FQNNGV. The CDR3 runs to 15 residues. This CDR3 reads CASSLLVGGPNEQFF. The CDR3 DNA reads as TGTGCCAGCAGCTTATTGGTGGGGGGGCCGAATGAGCAGTTCTTC.

This clone was seen a single time. The V gene is TRBV28, the J gene TRBJ2-5, with 10 bases fitting TRBD2. J lost 5 bases, V lost 5 bases, and 8 bases had no gene match. This CDR3 comprises 15 residues. Germline V gene sequence: CDR1 MDHEN, CDR2 SYDVKM. The CDR3 coding sequence is TGTGCCAGCAGTACTCGACTAGCGGGTTATGAGACCCAGTACTTC. It yields the protein CASSTRLAGYETQYF.

V is TRBV6-5 and J is TRBJ1-1; D not certain. The CDR3 contains 14 residues. Between the trimmed V and J ends, which lost 5 bases and 0 bases, there was a span of 10 bases. Germline assignment: CDR1 MNHEY and CDR2 SVGAGI. CDR3: CASSRLGVNTEAFF. CDR3 DNA sequence: TGTGCCAGCAGTCGACTGGGCGTGAACACTGAAGCTTTCTTT.

The V call is TRBV30, the J call TRBJ2-3, with D possibly being TRBD1 or TRBD2 (6 bases each). The V end lost 5 bases, the J end lost 1 base, and 16 bases lay between the germline ends. Germline CDR1 and CDR2: GTSNPN and SVGIG (reference sequence). The CDR3 length is 15 residues. DNA for the CDR3: TGTGCCTGGGAGGATTTGGGGGGCGGCACAGATACGCAGTATTTT. The encoded protein is CAWEDLGGGTDTQYF.

The V gene is TRBV6-5, the J gene TRBJ1-3, with 8 bases aligning to TRBD1. J gave up 3 bases and V 6 bases, and 4 bases lay outside the gene matches. Germline lookup yields CDR1 MNHEY and CDR2 SVGAGI. This CDR3 contains 14 residues. CDR3 amino acids: CASRRQGIGNTIYF. CDR3 DNA: TGTGCCAGCAGAAGACAGGGGATTGGAAACACCATATATTTT.

The chain carries TRBV5-6 and TRBJ2-5; TRBD2 matches 12 bases. This CDR3 region has 14 residues. Trimming at V came to 4 bases and at J to 5 bases, leaving 3 bases not matched to a gene. CDR1 is SGHDT, CDR2 YYEEEE, per germline. The CDR3 sequence: CASSGLAGGETQYF. CDR3 DNA sequence: TGTGCCAGCAGCGGCCTAGCGGGAGGGGAGACCCAGTACTTC.

There are a few counts of this clone. The chain joins TRBV11-3 to TRBJ2-2; the D gene could be TRBD1 or TRBD2 (5 bases each). The V gene lost 5 bases and the J gene lost 1 base, with 11 bases spanning the gap. The CDR3 loop spans 15 amino acids. Per the germline V gene, CDR1 is SGHNT and CDR2 is YENEEA. CDR3 amino acids: CASSPGGRNTGELFF. The CDR3 bases are TGTGCCAGCAGCCCTGGGGGACGGAACACCGGGGAGCTGTTTTTT.

The V call is TRBV6-5, the J call TRBJ1-4; D is uncertain. The CDR3 is 15 amino acids. Looked up from germline, CDR1 is MNHEY and CDR2 is SVGAGI. Trimming pared 7 bases from V and 6 bases from J, leaving 18 bases between. The CDR3 protein is CASKKKLGLYEKLFF. In DNA form, the CDR3 reads TGTGCCAGCAAGAAGAAGTTAGGCTTGTATGAAAAACTGTTTTTT.

This chain joins TRBV6-1 and TRBJ2-7; D is unclear. This CDR3 has 12 amino acids. V lost 2 bases to trimming and J lost 4 bases, with 6 bases between them. From germline, CDR1 is MNHNS and CDR2 SASEGT. The CDR3 nucleotides are TGTGCCAGCAGTGAAATATTTTACGAGCAGTACTTC. Translating gives CASSEIFYEQYF.

V and J are TRBV29-1 and TRBJ2-7, with a possible D match to TRBD1 (6 bases). Trimming removed 2 bases at V and 3 bases at J, with 11 bases between. The germline gives CDR1 SQVTM, CDR2 ANQGSEA. The CDR3 runs 13 residues. CDR3 DNA: TGCAGCGTTGAAAGGGGGTGCTACTACGAGCAGTACTTC. Amino acid sequence: CSVERGCYYEQYF.

The chain has TRBV28 and TRBJ1-3; D is unclear. Germline CDR1 MDHEN, CDR2 SYDVKM. This CDR3 is 14 amino acids long. The V gene lost 2 bases and the J gene lost 0 bases, with 5 bases spanning the gap. CDR3 coding DNA: TGTGCCAGCAGTTTACTGACCTCTGGAAACACCATATATTTT. Translation gives CASSLLTSGNTIYF.

V gene TRBV7-8 combines with J gene TRBJ1-2; 11 positions agree with TRBD1. The CDR3 length is 14 residues. The germline CDR1 and CDR2 sequences are SGHVS and FQNEAQ. V shed 4 bases and J 7 bases; nucleotides not matched to a gene: 5. DNA of the CDR3: TGTGCCAGCAGCTCGGACAGGGGGCGGTCTGGCTACACCTTC. It yields the protein CASSSDRGRSGYTF.

The rearrangement joins TRBV6-5 to TRBJ1-4, with 8 bases identical to TRBD1. Germline V CDR1 and CDR2: MNHEY, SVGAGI. The CDR3 covers 14 residues. Losses at the gene ends were 2 bases for V and 6 bases for J; bases not matched to a gene: 2. The CDR3 DNA sequence: TGTGCCAGCAGTTACCCCAGGGGGCATGAAAAACTGTTTTTT. It codes for CASSYPRGHEKLFF.

V usage is TRBV9 and J usage is TRBJ2-7; D possibly matches TRBD1 or TRBD2 (5 bases each). V shed 0 bases and J shed 5 bases, with 12 bases lying between them. The CDR3 contains 14 residues. CDR1 and CDR2 from the germline V gene are SGDLS and YYNGEE. CDR3 nucleotides: TGTGCCAGCAGCGTAGAAGAGGGGTGGGACGAGCAGTACTTC. Translating it yields CASSVEEGWDEQYF.

The chain uses TRBV2 and TRBJ1-1; 8 nucleotides align to TRBD1. This CDR3 is 15 amino acids long. Germline trimming cut 6 bases from V and 7 bases from J; bases unmatched to any gene: 13. Germline V gene data show CDR1 as SNHLY and CDR2 as FYNNEI. CDR3 bases: TGTGCCAGCAGGAGTCAAAGACAGGGGCCTATTGAAGCTTTCTTT. Its translation is CASRSQRQGPIEAFF.

This clone showed up just once. The chain carries TRBV5-1 and TRBJ1-1; possibly TRBD1 for D (6 bases). Trimming pared 9 bases from V and 5 bases from J, leaving 17 bases between. The CDR3 loop spans 13 amino acids. CDR1 and CDR2 (germline): SGHRS, YFSETQ. The CDR3 DNA follows: TGCGCCACCTCCTGGGGGGCGCGAACTGAAGCTTTCTTT. It codes for CATSWGARTEAFF.